This TCR beta chain was identified during a study of blood T cell repertoires in COVID-19. Study background: Spain, Italy and the United States supplied samples that represented acute and convalescent COVID-19. PBMCs, B-cell-depleted T cells, or T cells were the source of the cDNA or gDNA that made up the material.

Authors' methods: Estimated nucleated cell counts came from reference gene primer amplification. Sequencing used immunoSEQ multiplex PCR; TCRdb keeps in-frame clones, though not all of them. For V, J and clone size, that table is used; D and trimming come from the DNA. The sample holds under 40,000 clones, 70% to 90% seen once. The CDR3 spans 17 residues. The germline V gene has CDR1 SGHRS and CDR2 YFSETQ. V gave up 4 bases and J gave up 1 base; unmatched junction bases: 11. This sequence joins TRBV5-1 and TRBJ2-3, with 8 nucleotides matching TRBD2. The TCR comes from a woman of 80 years or more with active or convalescent COVID-19. The sequencing input was peripheral blood. The CDR3 reads CASSPSIAGLGTDTQYF. CDR3 coding DNA: TGCGCCAGCAGCCCCTCTATAGCGGGACTCGGCACAGATACGCAGTATTTT. The entire variable domain, with the rest obtained from reference TRBV5-1 and TRBJ2-3, is as follows: KAGVTQTPRYLIKTRGQQVTLSCSPISGHRSVSWYQQTPGQGLQFLFEYFSETQRNKGNFPGRFSGRQFSNSRSEMNVSTLELGDSALYLCASSPSIAGLGTDTQYFGPGTRLTVL.